The TCR beta chain under discussion was sequenced for a study of blood T cell repertoires in COVID-19. Measured with immunoSEQ multiplex PCR; TCRdb has only the in-frame clones, and not every one. The table has approximately 220,000 clones, just under 90% seen once; the top ten hold 6.2%. CDR1 LNHDA and CDR2 SQIVND come from the germline V gene (reference sequence). There are 16 residues in the CDR3. The ends lost 3 bases at V and 0 bases at J; junction bases unmatched: 6. The TCR sequence derives from a man in his sixties who had recovered from COVID-19. The chain joins TRBV19 to TRBJ1-1; 8 bases fit TRBD1. The sample comprised peripheral blood. The CDR3 DNA is TGTGCCAGTAGTATTAGCAGGGGGCGACTGAACACTGAAGCTTTCTTT. Residues: CASSISRGRLNTEAFF.